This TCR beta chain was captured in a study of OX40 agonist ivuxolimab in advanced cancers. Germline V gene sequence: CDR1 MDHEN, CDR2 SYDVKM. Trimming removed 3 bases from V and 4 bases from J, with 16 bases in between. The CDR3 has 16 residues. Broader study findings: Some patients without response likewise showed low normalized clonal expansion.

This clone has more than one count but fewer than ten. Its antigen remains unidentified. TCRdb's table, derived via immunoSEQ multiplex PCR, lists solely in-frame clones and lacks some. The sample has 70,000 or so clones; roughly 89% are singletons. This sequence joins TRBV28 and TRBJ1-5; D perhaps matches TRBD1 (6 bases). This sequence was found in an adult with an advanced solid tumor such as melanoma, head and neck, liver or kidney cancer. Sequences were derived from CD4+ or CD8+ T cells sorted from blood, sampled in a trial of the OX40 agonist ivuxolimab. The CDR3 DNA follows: TGTGCCAGCAGTTTTCGGGGACAAGGAAGTAATCAGCCCCAGCATTTT. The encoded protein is CASSFRGQGSNQPQHF.